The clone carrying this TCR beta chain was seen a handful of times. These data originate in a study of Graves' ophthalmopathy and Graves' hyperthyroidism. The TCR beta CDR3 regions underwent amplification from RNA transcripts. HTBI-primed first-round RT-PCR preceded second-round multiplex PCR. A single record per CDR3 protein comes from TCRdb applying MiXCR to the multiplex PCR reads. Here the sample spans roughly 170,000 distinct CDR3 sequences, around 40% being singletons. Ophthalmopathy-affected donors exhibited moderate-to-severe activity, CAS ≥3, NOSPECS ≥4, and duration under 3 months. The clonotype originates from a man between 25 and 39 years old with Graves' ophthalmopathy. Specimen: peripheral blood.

The CDR3 sequence is CAIRGGAGETQYF. The CDR3 DNA reads as TGTGCCATCAGGGGGGGGGCAGGAGAGACCCAGTACTTC. V is TRBV10-3 and J is TRBJ2-5; D may be TRBD2 (7 bases). Trimming took off 6 bases at V and 4 bases at J, with 12 bases between the two ends. The CDR3 spans 13 residues. CDR1 is ENHRY and CDR2 is SYGVKD in the germline V gene.